Shown below are 22 T cell receptor beta chains from a single sample sequenced in a study of technical replicates of blood from a handful of donors. Generated by immunoSEQ multiplex PCR, the TCRdb table keeps only in-frame clones and is missing some. This sample has fewer than 90,000 clones, with around 91% found just once. The sequencing sample was made of T cells isolated from PBMCs. The receptors shown here come from a human donor in good health.

V and J are TRBV6-1 and TRBJ2-1; TRBD1 matches at 8 bases. Trimming at V came to 4 bases and at J to 7 bases, leaving 6 bases not matched to a gene. The germline V gene encodes CDR1 MNHNS and CDR2 SASEGT. This CDR3 region has 14 residues. The CDR3 bases are TGTGCCAGCAGTGTAACAGGGGGTGGGAATGAGCAGTTCTTC. Its translation: CASSVTGGGNEQFF.

The chain carries TRBV5-4 and TRBJ2-6, with TRBD2 matching over 8 bases. With 0 bases clipped from V and 3 bases from J, the junction kept 11 bases outside the gene matches. CDR3 length equals 19 residues. CDR1 is SGHNT, CDR2 YYREEE, per germline (reference sequence). The CDR3 loop is CASSLGSSGSVGGANVLTF. The DNA for the CDR3 is TGTGCCAGCAGCTTGGGGTCTAGCGGGTCGGTCGGTGGGGCCAACGTCCTGACTTTC.

J is TRBJ2-3 and V is TRBV28; D perhaps matches TRBD1 (5 bases). Looked up from germline, CDR1 is MDHEN and CDR2 is SYDVKM. CDR3 length: 15 amino acids. Trimming shortened V by 3 bases and J by 0 bases, and 10 bases separated the two germline ends. The CDR3 nucleotides read TGTGCCAGCAGTTTCAGGGCGGATAGCACAGATACGCAGTATTTT. It translates to CASSFRADSTDTQYF.

This chain connects TRBV4-2 to TRBJ1-1, with 7 bases that match TRBD1. V shed 1 base, J shed 10 bases, and the junction held 6 bases outside the gene matches. CDR3 length: 13 residues. Germline lookup yields CDR1 LGHNA and CDR2 YNFKEQ. The CDR3 DNA sequence: TGTGCCAGCAGCCAAGGTTCGGGACAGTTAGCTTTCTTT. Residues: CASSQGSGQLAFF.

V and J are TRBV27 and TRBJ2-7, with TRBD1 matching over 9 bases. The germline gives CDR1 MNHEY, CDR2 SMNVEV (reference sequence). The CDR3 loop spans 14 amino acids. V shed 3 bases and J 3 bases; nucleotides not matched to a gene: 3. The CDR3 here is CASSFGTGRYEQYF. The CDR3 nucleotides are TGTGCCAGCAGTTTCGGGACAGGGCGCTACGAGCAGTACTTC.

The chain uses TRBV6-5 and TRBJ2-3; possible D gene TRBD2, 6 bases. The V end was cut by 5 bases, the J end by 6 bases, with 15 bases between. CDR3 length: 14 amino acids. Germline V gene sequence: CDR1 MNHEY, CDR2 SVGAGI. CDR3 loop: CASSRFGGADTQYF. CDR3 DNA sequence: TGTGCCAGCAGTCGATTCGGGGGTGCGGATACGCAGTATTTT.

The chain joins TRBV21-1 to TRBJ2-7; the table names TRBD1, a call not compared with the DNA. TRBV21-1 is tagged as a pseudogene. CDR3 size: 15 residues. This CDR3 is CASSNQGDRVNEQYF. Written as DNA, the CDR3 is TGTGCCAGCAGCAACCAGGGGGACAGGGTGAATGAGCAGTACTTC.

The CDR3 nucleotides are TGTGCCAGTAGTATAGCCGCGGGTGTGAGCGTTGAAGCTTTCTTT. Protein product: CASSIAAGVSVEAFF. The chain recombines TRBV19 with TRBJ1-1; D gene ambiguous. V was shortened by 1 base and J by 7 bases, with 16 bases between the two germline ends. CDR1 and CDR2 (germline): LNHDA, SQIVND (reference sequence). The CDR3 sequence is 15 residues long.

The chain links TRBV7-2 to TRBJ1-4; D not resolved. This CDR3 is 15 amino acids long. Trimming cost V 1 base and J 7 bases, with 13 bases left between them. Looked up from germline, CDR1 is SGHTA and CDR2 is FQGNSA. Written as DNA, the CDR3 is TGTGCCAGCAGCTTAGGCGCGGGTCTCAGTGAAAAACTGTTTTTT. This codes for CASSLGAGLSEKLFF.

The chain couples TRBV5-8 to TRBJ1-5, with TRBD1 matching over 7 bases. The germline gives CDR1 SGHTS, CDR2 YDEGEE. Unmatched junction bases numbered 9, after V lost 4 bases and J lost 5 bases. This CDR3 contains 15 residues. In nucleotides, the CDR3 is TGTGCCAGCAGCACCAGACAGGGCCCTTATCAGCCCCAGCATTTT. Translation gives CASSTRQGPYQPQHF.

This clone was picked up one time. The gene calls are TRBV27 and TRBJ2-5, with D maybe TRBD2 (6 bases). This CDR3 is 15 amino acids long. In germline, CDR1 is MNHEY, CDR2 SMNVEV (reference sequence). V lost 6 bases and J lost 2, with 16 bases in between. The CDR3: CASSPLGTEQETQYF. DNA for the CDR3: TGTGCCAGCAGCCCCCTCGGGACTGAACAAGAGACCCAGTACTTC.

V is TRBV15 and J is TRBJ2-1; TRBD2 matches at 9 bases. Per the germline V gene, CDR1 is LNHNV and CDR2 is YYDKDF (reference sequence). The CDR3 consists of 17 residues. V trimming: 2 bases; J trimming: 4 bases; junction bases outside the gene matches: 9. The CDR3 bases are TGTGCCACCAGCAGAATCGGGCGGGAGGGACTGTACAATGAGCAGTTCTTC. This translates into CATSRIGREGLYNEQFF.

This clone was detected once. The chain has TRBV4-3 and TRBJ1-1, with D maybe TRBD1 (5 bases). The V gene lost 5 bases and the J gene lost 3 bases, with 13 bases spanning the gap. This CDR3 region has 14 residues. Germline CDR1 reads LGHNA; CDR2 reads YSLEER. The CDR3 protein is CASSLIQGDTEAFF. DNA of the CDR3: TGCGCCAGCAGCTTGATACAAGGGGACACTGAAGCTTTCTTT.

This clone was observed once. The chain has TRBV5-4 and TRBJ2-5; a possible D gene is TRBD1 (6 bases). CDR3 size: 14 residues. Germline V CDR1 and CDR2: SGHNT, YYREEE (reference sequence). Trimming removed 4 bases from V and 5 bases from J, with 15 bases in between. The CDR3 region has the DNA TGTGCCAGCAGCGGGGGCCTCATTGGCGAGACCCAGTACTTC. It is translated as CASSGGLIGETQYF.

V usage is TRBV7-2 and J usage is TRBJ2-3; weak D call: TRBD2 (6 bases). This CDR3 region has 15 residues. The V gene lost 3 bases and the J gene lost 2 bases, with 12 bases spanning the gap. Per germline, CDR1 SGHTA and CDR2 FQGNSA. The DNA of the CDR3 is TGTGCCAGCAGCTTGACTAGAAATCCCACAGATACGCAGTATTTT. Protein product: CASSLTRNPTDTQYF. The whole variable domain, remainder taken from reference TRBV7-2 and TRBJ2-3, is GAGVSQSPSNKVTEKGKDVELRCDPISGHTALYWYRQSLGQGLEFLIYFQGNSAPDKSGLPSDRFSAERTGGSVSTLTIQRTQQEDSAVYLCASSLTRNPTDTQYFGPGTRLTVL.

The chain joins TRBV19 to TRBJ1-5; D uncertain. Trimming shortened V by 3 bases and J by 6 bases, and 9 bases separated the two germline ends. The germline CDR1 and CDR2 sequences are LNHDA and SQIVND (reference sequence). The CDR3 sequence is 13 residues long. The CDR3 here is CASSISLSQPQHF. The CDR3 DNA reads as TGTGCCAGTAGTATTAGCCTGAGTCAGCCCCAGCATTTT.

The V gene is TRBV10-3, the J gene TRBJ1-1, with TRBD1 matching over 9 bases. The V gene's germline CDR1 is ENHRY and CDR2 SYGVKD. The V and J ends lost 8 bases and 5 bases, in that order; junction bases with no gene match: 9. The CDR3 loop spans 14 amino acids. The CDR3, as DNA: TGTGCCATCTCGGGGACAGGGTTTTTAACTGAAGCTTTCTTT. It codes for CAISGTGFLTEAFF.

The chain employs TRBV7-3 and TRBJ2-5; D is possibly TRBD2 (6 bases). Looked up from germline, CDR1 is SGHTA and CDR2 is FQGTGA. V dropped 4 bases and J dropped 4 bases, with 13 bases sitting between them. The CDR3 consists of 14 residues. CDR3 sequence (DNA): TGTGCCAGCAGCTATGGGGAGGAGGGAGAGACCCAGTACTTC. This codes for CASSYGEEGETQYF.

V gene TRBV18 combines with J gene TRBJ2-7; 10 nucleotides match TRBD2. The CDR3 sequence is 14 residues long. Germline V gene lookup returns CDR1 KGHSH and CDR2 LQKENI. V lost 4 bases, J lost 6 bases, and 6 bases stayed unmatched. The CDR3 loop reads CASSLSGRAAEQYF. The CDR3 DNA follows: TGTGCCAGCTCACTCAGCGGGAGGGCCGCCGAGCAGTACTTC.

The chain recombines TRBV2 with TRBJ1-2; 8 nucleotides match TRBD1. Germline loops: CDR1 SNHLY, CDR2 FYNNEI. This CDR3 comprises 12 residues. The trim removed 6 bases at V and 8 bases at J, leaving 5 bases unmatched. This CDR3 is CASRTTGEGYTF. The CDR3 DNA is TGTGCCAGCAGGACGACAGGGGAAGGCTACACCTTC.

The CDR3 is CASSVDGTGSEKLFF. CDR3 bases: TGTGCCAGCAGCGTAGACGGGACAGGGTCCGAAAAACTGTTTTTT. The V gene is TRBV9, the J gene TRBJ1-4, with 9 nucleotides matching TRBD1. Germline CDR1 and CDR2: SGDLS and YYNGEE. This CDR3 comprises 15 residues. Trimming took 0 bases from V and 8 from J; bases not matched to a gene: 5.

This chain joins TRBV29-1 and TRBJ1-1; D gene unclear. The V end lost 3 bases, the J end lost 7 bases, and 15 bases lay between the germline ends. The CDR3 is made up of 13 amino acids. Germline-derived CDR1 and CDR2 are SQVTM and ANQGSEA. The CDR3 spells CSVDILAGLEAFF. DNA of the CDR3: TGCAGCGTTGATATCTTGGCAGGCCTTGAAGCTTTCTTT.